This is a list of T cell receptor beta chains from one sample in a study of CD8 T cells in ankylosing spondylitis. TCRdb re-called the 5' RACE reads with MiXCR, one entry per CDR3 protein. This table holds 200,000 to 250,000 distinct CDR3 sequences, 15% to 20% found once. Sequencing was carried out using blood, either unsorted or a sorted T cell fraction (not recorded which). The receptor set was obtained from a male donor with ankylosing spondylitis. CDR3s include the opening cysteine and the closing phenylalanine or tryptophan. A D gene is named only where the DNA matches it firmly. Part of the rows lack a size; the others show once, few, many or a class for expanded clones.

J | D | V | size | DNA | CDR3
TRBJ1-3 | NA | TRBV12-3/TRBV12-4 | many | TGTGCCAGCTCCTTCTCTGGAAACACCATATATTTT | CASSFSGNTIYF
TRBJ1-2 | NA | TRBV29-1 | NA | TGCAGCGCCGCCCCAGGGGATAACTATGGCTACACCTTC | CSAAPGDNYGYTF
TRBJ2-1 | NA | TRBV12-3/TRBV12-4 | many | TGTGCCAGCAGTGACTTGTCCTACAATGAGCAGTTCTTC | CASSDLSYNEQFF
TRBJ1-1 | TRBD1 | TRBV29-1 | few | TGCAGCGTTGAAACGGGGCAGGGGGGGACTGAAGCTTTCTTT | CSVETGQGGTEAFF
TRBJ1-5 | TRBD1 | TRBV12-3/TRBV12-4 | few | TGTGCCAGCAGCCCAGGGACAGGGGGTTCCAATCAGCCCCAGCATTTT | CASSPGTGGSNQPQHF
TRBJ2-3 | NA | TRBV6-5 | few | TGTGCCAGCAGTTACTCGATGTTCACAGATACGCAGTATTTT | CASSYSMFTDTQYF
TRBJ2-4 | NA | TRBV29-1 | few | TGCAGCGTTGTTCTAGCCAAAAACATTCAGTACTTC | CSVVLAKNIQYF
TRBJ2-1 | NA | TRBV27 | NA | TGTGCCAGCAGTTCACCGGGGGCAATCTCCTACAATGAGCAGTTCTTC | CASSSPGAISYNEQFF
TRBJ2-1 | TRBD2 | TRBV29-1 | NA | TGCAGCGTTCTAGGACTAGCGGAGACCTCCTACAATGAGCAGTTCTTC | CSVLGLAETSYNEQFF
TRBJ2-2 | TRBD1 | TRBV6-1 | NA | TGTGCCGGGACAGGGGGCGAGACCGGGGAGCTGTTTTTT | CAGTGGETGELFF
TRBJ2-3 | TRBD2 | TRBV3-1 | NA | TGTGCCAGCAGCCAAGGGCGGGGGGGCCCCGATACGCAGTATTTT | CASSQGRGGPDTQYF
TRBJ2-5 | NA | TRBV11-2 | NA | TGTGCCAGCAGCTTCTGGAGGGACCAAGAGACCCAGTACTTC | CASSFWRDQETQYF
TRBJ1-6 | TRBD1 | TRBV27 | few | TGTGCCAGCACCGGGACAGGGGGTAATTCACCCCTCCACTTT | CASTGTGGNSPLHF
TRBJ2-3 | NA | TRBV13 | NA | TGTGCCAGCAGCCACTCGACGGGACGCATCCCTTTAGATACGCAGTATTTT | CASSHSTGRIPLDTQYF
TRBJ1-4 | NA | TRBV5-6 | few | TGTGCCAGCAGCTTACCGAGAAATGAAAAACTGTTTTTT | CASSLPRNEKLFF
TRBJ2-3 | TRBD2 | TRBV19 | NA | TGTGCCAGTAGTATAGCGACTAGCGGCACAGATACGCAGTATTTT | CASSIATSGTDTQYF
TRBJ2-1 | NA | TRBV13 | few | TGTGCCAGCAGCTCCCAAATGGGCTGGGTGGCCTCCTACAATGAGCAGTTCTTC | CASSSQMGWVASYNEQFF
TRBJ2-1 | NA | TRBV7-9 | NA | TGTGCCAGCAGCTTTAACAGGAAAAATGAGCAGTTCTTC | CASSFNRKNEQFF
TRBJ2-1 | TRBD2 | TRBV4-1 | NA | TGCGCCAGCAGCCAATTGACTAGCAGGGCCTACAATGAGCAGTTCTTC | CASSQLTSRAYNEQFF
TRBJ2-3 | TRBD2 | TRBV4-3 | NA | TGCGCCAGCAGCCCCGGGACTAGCGCCTCTAGGGGGGCAGATACGCAGTATTTT | CASSPGTSASRGADTQYF
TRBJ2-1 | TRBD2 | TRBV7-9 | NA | TGTGCCAGCAGCACGGGGACTAGCCTATACAATGAGCAGTTCTTC | CASSTGTSLYNEQFF
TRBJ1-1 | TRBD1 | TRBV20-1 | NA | TGCAGTGCCTGGCATCCGGGACAGGGACACTCGAACACTGAAGCTTTCTTT | CSAWHPGQGHSNTEAFF
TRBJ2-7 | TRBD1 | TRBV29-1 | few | TGCAGCGTTGATCAGGGACAGGGGGCCTACGAGCAGTACTTC | CSVDQGQGAYEQYF
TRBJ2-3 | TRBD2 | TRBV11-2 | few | TGTGCCAGCAGCTTAGATGTTGCCCTAGCGGGAAACTCAGATACGCAGTATTTT | CASSLDVALAGNSDTQYF
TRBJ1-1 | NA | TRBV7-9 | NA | TGTGCCAGCAGCCTGACAAGGGACGCTTTCTTT | CASSLTRDAFF
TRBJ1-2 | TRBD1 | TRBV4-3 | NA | TGCGCCAGCAGCCAAGATAGGGGGACAGGGTCCTATGGCTACACCTTC | CASSQDRGTGSYGYTF
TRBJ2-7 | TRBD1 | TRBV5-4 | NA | TGTGCCAGCAGCTTCGACAGGGGTCGGTACGAGCAGTACTTC | CASSFDRGRYEQYF
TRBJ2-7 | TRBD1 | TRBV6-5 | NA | TGTGCCAGCAATTCCGGGACAGGCTCCTACGAGCAGTACTTC | CASNSGTGSYEQYF
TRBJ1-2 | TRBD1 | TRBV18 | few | TGTGCCAGCTCACCCTCCGGGACAGGGGCCCCGTTTTTCTATGGCTACACCTTC | CASSPSGTGAPFFYGYTF
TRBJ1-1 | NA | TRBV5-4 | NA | TGTGCCAGCAGCTTGTTGTCCGCCCCGATTGGTAACACTGAAGCTTTCTTT | CASSLLSAPIGNTEAFF
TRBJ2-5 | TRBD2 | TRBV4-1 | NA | TGCGCCAGCAGCCAAGTCCCGGGGACTAGCGGGAGCTACCAAGAGACCCAGTACTTC | CASSQVPGTSGSYQETQYF
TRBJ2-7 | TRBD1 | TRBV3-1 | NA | TGTGCCAGCAGCCAAGGCTACGACAGGGCCCTTTACGAGCAGTACTTC | CASSQGYDRALYEQYF
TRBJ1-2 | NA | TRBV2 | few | TGTGCCAGCAGTCTCGGGACGGAGAACACTTGGAGGGGCTACACCTTC | CASSLGTENTWRGYTF
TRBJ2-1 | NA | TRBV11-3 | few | TGTGCCAGCAGCTTAGACAGCGGCGCCTACAATGAGCAGTTCTTC | CASSLDSGAYNEQFF
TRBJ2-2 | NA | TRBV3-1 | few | TGTGCCAGCAGCCAGGTTAACACCGGGGAGCTGTTTTTT | CASSQVNTGELFF
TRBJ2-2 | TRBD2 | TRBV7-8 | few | TGTGCCAGCAGCTTATGGCGGGGGAACGGGGAGCTGTTTTTT | CASSLWRGNGELFF
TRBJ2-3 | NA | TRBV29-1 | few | TGCAGCGTTGAAGGGGGGGCGATTGAAGATACGCAGTATTTT | CSVEGGAIEDTQYF
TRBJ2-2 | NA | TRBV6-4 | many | TGTGCCAGCAGTGAAGTTGGCGGCGACAACACCGGGGAGCTGTTTTTT | CASSEVGGDNTGELFF
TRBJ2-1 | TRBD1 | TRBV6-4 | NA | TGTGCCAGCAGTGAGGCTTCGGGACAGGGGAACAATGAGCAGTTCTTC | CASSEASGQGNNEQFF
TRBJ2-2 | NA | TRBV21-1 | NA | NA | CASSKHRPAGGLDSPGSCFF
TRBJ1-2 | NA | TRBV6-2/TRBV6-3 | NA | TGTGCCAGCAGCGCTGATTTGGAGGGCTTCGATGGCTACACCTTC | CASSADLEGFDGYTF
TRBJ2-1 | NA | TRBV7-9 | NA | TGTGCCACCGACAGGCCCCTCTACAATGAGCAGTTCTTC | CATDRPLYNEQFF
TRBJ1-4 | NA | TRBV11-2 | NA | TGTGCCAGCAGCTTACGGGTTGATGGGTTGCAAAAACTGTTTTTT | CASSLRVDGLQKLFF
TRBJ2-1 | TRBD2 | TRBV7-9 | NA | TGTGCCAGCACCATCGGACTAGCGAACTACAATGAGCAGTTCTTC | CASTIGLANYNEQFF
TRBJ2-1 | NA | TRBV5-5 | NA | TGTGCCAGCAGCTTGTTTGCAGGGAAAAGCAATGAGCAGTTCTTC | CASSLFAGKSNEQFF
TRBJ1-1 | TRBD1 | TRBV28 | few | TGTGCCAGCAGTAGGACAGGGGGCAGCACTGAAGCTTTCTTT | CASSRTGGSTEAFF
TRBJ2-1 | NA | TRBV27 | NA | TGTGCCAGCAGTTTTAATCCGGTGGGACTGAATGAGCAGTTCTTC | CASSFNPVGLNEQFF
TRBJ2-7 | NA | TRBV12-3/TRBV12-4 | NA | TGTGCCAGCACCAGGGGGGGCTCCTACGAGCAGTACTTC | CASTRGGSYEQYF
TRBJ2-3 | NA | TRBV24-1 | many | TGTGCCACCAGTGATTTCTTCCGGACGAACACAGATACGCAGTATTTT | CATSDFFRTNTDTQYF
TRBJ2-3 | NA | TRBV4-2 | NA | TGTGCCAGCAGCCCGGTGGGGGGCGGGCCAGATACGCAGTATTTT | CASSPVGGGPDTQYF
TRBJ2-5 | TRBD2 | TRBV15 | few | TGTGCCACCAGCAGAGGTCCCAGCGGGGGGCACCAAGAGACCCAGTACTTC | CATSRGPSGGHQETQYF
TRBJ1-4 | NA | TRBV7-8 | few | TGTGCCAGCAGCTTAGGGGGACGGCAGCTGTTTTTT | CASSLGGRQLFF
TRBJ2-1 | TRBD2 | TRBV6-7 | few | TGTGCCGTCGGGCGGGAGGCCAACAATGAGCAGTTCTTC | CAVGREANNEQFF
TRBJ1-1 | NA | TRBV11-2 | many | TGTGCCAGCAGCGGCAATCCCCCCACTGAAGCTTTCTTT | CASSGNPPTEAFF
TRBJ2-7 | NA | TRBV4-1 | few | TGCGCCAGCAGCCAAGAAGTGGGGTGGTCCTACGAGCAGTACTTC | CASSQEVGWSYEQYF
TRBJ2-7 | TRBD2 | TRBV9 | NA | TGTGCCAGCAGCACCTCCCCGGGAGGGGGAGGGCTCGAGCAGTACTTC | CASSTSPGGGGLEQYF
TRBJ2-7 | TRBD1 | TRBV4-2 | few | TGTGCCAGCAGCCAATGGGGACAGGGGGCTTCCGAGCAGTACTTC | CASSQWGQGASEQYF
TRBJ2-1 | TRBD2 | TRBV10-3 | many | TGTGCCACTGGGACTAGCGGCGACAATGAGCAGTTCTTC | CATGTSGDNEQFF
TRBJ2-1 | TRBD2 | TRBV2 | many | TGTGCCAGCAGTTCTCTCGCGGGAGAAATTTATGAGCAGTTCTTC | CASSSLAGEIYEQFF